The 21 T cell receptor beta chains reported below all come from one sample, sequenced in a study of regulatory T cells in long-lasting Graves disease. Documented time point: newly diagnosed GD, antithyroid drugs for less than 3 months. The TCR library was made from RNA that had been extracted from PBMCs in TRIzol. Arm-PCR of CDR3 regions and iRepertoire HTBI primers were used to build TCR beta libraries. TCRdb redid the calling of the multiplex PCR reads with MiXCR, one entry per CDR3 protein. The sample yields 450,000 to 650,000 distinct CDR3 sequences, about 15% seen once. These data also featured in a second study, about T cells in Graves' hyperthyroidism and ophthalmopathy.

The sequences come from peripheral blood mononuclear cells (PBMCs), collected at new diagnosis, from a patient treated with antithyroid drugs. The receptors originated from a middle-aged woman with Graves disease.

This rearrangement joins TRBV18 to TRBJ2-2; the match to TRBD1 covers 9 bases. V shed 5 bases, J shed 4 bases, and the junction held 8 bases outside the gene matches. This CDR3 is built from 16 residues. Germline values: CDR1 KGHSH, CDR2 LQKENI. The CDR3 nucleotides are TGTGCCAGCTCAACTGCCGGGACAGGGATCACCGGGGAGCTGTTTTTT. Its translation is CASSTAGTGITGELFF.

About this clonotype: The junction departs from germline at one end; a sequencing error may be responsible. The V gene is TRBV7-2, the J gene TRBJ1-6, with D possibly being TRBD1 (5 bases). In germline, CDR1 is SGHTA, CDR2 FQGNSA. This CDR3 region has 16 residues. The CDR3 sequence: CAGSLEATRGRSPLHF. Here the CDR3 DNA reads TGTGCCGGCAGCTTAGAGGCCACAAGGGGAAGATCACCCCTCCACTTT.

This clonotype was seen repeatedly, ten times or more. The J gene is TRBJ2-1, the V gene TRBV6-2 or TRBV6-3, with D maybe TRBD1 (6 bases). The V end was cut by 4 bases, the J end by 9 bases, with 16 bases between. Germline V gene data show CDR1 as MNHEY and CDR2 as SVGEGT. This CDR3 region has 14 residues. CDR3 in DNA: TGTGCCAGCAGTTCAGGGGTGCGGAGTAGTGAGCAGTTCTTC. Protein sequence: CASSSGVRSSEQFF.

This clonotype occurred many times. This sequence joins TRBV2 and TRBJ2-3; a possible D gene is TRBD2 (6 bases). Per germline, CDR1 SNHLY and CDR2 FYNNEI. The CDR3 sequence is 12 residues long. The CDR3 nucleotides are TGTGCGAGTGCGGGAAGCACAGATACGCAGTATTTT. Protein sequence: CASAGSTDTQYF.

This chain uses TRBV14 with TRBJ2-1, with TRBD2 matching 10 bases. Trimming cost V 4 bases and J 5 bases; bases outside gene matches: 8. The CDR3 spans 16 residues. Germline V gene data show CDR1 as SGHDN and CDR2 as FVKESK. CDR3 sequence reads: CASSRPGLAINNEQFF. DNA for the CDR3: TGTGCCAGCAGCCGACCGGGACTAGCGATCAACAATGAGCAGTTCTTC.

This clonotype was found many times. The rearrangement joins TRBV27 to TRBJ1-2; the match to TRBD1 covers 7 bases. This CDR3 is 12 amino acids long. V shed 6 bases, J shed 7 bases, and the junction held 5 bases outside the gene matches. Germline CDR1 and CDR2: MNHEY and SMNVEV (reference sequence). CDR3 region: CASSSGGSGYTF. CDR3 bases: TGTGCCAGCAGCTCAGGGGGTTCTGGCTACACCTTC.

This clonotype was counted a few times. The chain couples TRBV24-1 to TRBJ1-1; weak D call: TRBD1 (5 bases). The V and J ends lost 4 bases and 4 bases respectively, with 12 bases between them. Germline CDR1 and CDR2: KGHDR and SFDVKD. CDR3 length: 14 amino acids. The CDR3 region has the DNA TGTGCCACCAGTGACCCAGGGTCCACCACTGAAGCTTTCTTT. This encodes CATSDPGSTTEAFF.

This clonotype was observed at least ten times. The rearrangement uses TRBV12-3 or TRBV12-4 and TRBJ2-7; 7 bases agree with TRBD1. V lost 5 bases to trimming and J lost 7 bases; unmatched junction nucleotides: 11. The CDR3 has 14 amino acids. The DNA of the CDR3 is TGTGCCAGCAGTCTTAACAGGGGACCCCTGGAGCAGTACTTC. This gives the protein CASSLNRGPLEQYF.

There are a few counts of this clonotype. V usage is TRBV7-3 and J usage is TRBJ2-2, with D uncertain. The CDR3 is 14 residues long. With 2 bases removed from V and 3 bases from J, the gap between germline ends came to 7 bases. Germline CDR1 reads SGHTA; CDR2 reads FQGTGA. DNA for the CDR3: TGTGCCAGCAGCTTAGCTCCGGACACCGGGGAGCTGTTTTTT. It translates to CASSLAPDTGELFF.

The table lists this clonotype with a few counts. The V gene is TRBV9, the J gene TRBJ2-1; TRBD1 agrees at 7 bases. The CDR3 covers 17 residues. Germline CDR1 reads SGDLS; CDR2 reads YYNGEE. Trimming removed 4 bases from V and 5 bases from J; junction bases left unmatched: 15. The CDR3 is CASSPPRRTGQDNEQFF. The DNA for the CDR3 is TGTGCCAGCAGCCCCCCCCGTCGGACAGGACAGGACAATGAGCAGTTCTTC.

With regard to this clonotype: This may be a read error, as it is one base from a much larger clone. The CDR3 does not close with the conserved phenylalanine or tryptophan, likely indicating a read error. Because the CDR3's place on the DNA is in doubt, the DNA is left out and the CDR3 is given as listed by TCRdb. V is TRBV12-3 or TRBV12-4 and J is TRBJ1-4; the table gives TRBD1 as D, unverified against the DNA. The length of the CDR3 is 11 amino acids, counting both ends. This CDR3 reads CASRQQEIQFL.

The chain links TRBV3-1 to TRBJ1-1; TRBD1 aligns across 7 bases. Germline V gene lookup returns CDR1 LGHDT and CDR2 YNNKEL (reference sequence). J was trimmed by 6 bases and V by 3 bases; bases with no gene match: 7. CDR3 length: 14 amino acids. The CDR3 DNA sequence: TGTGCCAGCAGCCACTCGACAGGGTGGCCTGAAGCTTTCTTT. It is translated as CASSHSTGWPEAFF. The full variable domain, rest sourced from reference TRBV3-1 and TRBJ1-1, is DTAVSQTPKYLVTQMGNDKSIKCEQNLGHDTMYWYKQDSKKFLKIMFSYNNKELIINETVPNRFSPKSPDKAHLNLHINSLELGDSAVYFCASSHSTGWPEAFFGQGTRLTVV.

This clonotype was seen a handful of times. The chain recombines TRBV4-1 with TRBJ2-1; D is tentatively TRBD1 or TRBD2 (6 bases each). This CDR3 comprises 15 residues. V was pared by 1 base and J by 7 bases, with 14 bases between. Germline-derived CDR1 and CDR2 are MGHRA and YSYEKL. The CDR3 coding sequence is TGCGCCAGCAGCCAAGGCTGGGGGGCGGAGAATGAGCAGTTCTTC. This translates into CASSQGWGAENEQFF.

This rearrangement joins TRBV19 to TRBJ1-1; weak D call: TRBD1 (6 bases). This CDR3 comprises 13 residues. V lost 6 bases, J lost 3 bases, and 11 bases lay in between. Germline V gene sequence: CDR1 LNHDA, CDR2 SQIVND (reference sequence). The CDR3 loop reads CASSRDKHTEAFF. CDR3 in DNA: TGTGCCAGTAGCCGGGACAAACACACTGAAGCTTTCTTT. Full variable domain (rest looked up from reference TRBV19 and TRBJ1-1): DGGITQSPKYLFRKEGQNVTLSCEQNLNHDAMYWYRQDPGQGLRLIYYSQIVNDFQKGDIAEGYSVSREKKESFPLTVTSAQKNPTAFYLCASSRDKHTEAFFGQGTRLTVV.

The CDR3 coding sequence is TGCGCCAGCAGCTTGGGGTCAGCTGGGGCCAACGTCCTGACTTTC. This translates into CASSLGSAGANVLTF. The chain uses TRBV5-1 and TRBJ2-6; D remains unclear. Between the trimmed V and J ends, which lost 0 bases and 2 bases, there was a span of 6 bases. This CDR3 spans 15 amino acids. From germline, CDR1 is SGHRS and CDR2 YFSETQ. The whole variable domain, filled in from reference TRBV5-1 and TRBJ2-6, reads KAGVTQTPRYLIKTRGQQVTLSCSPISGHRSVSWYQQTPGQGLQFLFEYFSETQRNKGNFPGRFSGRQFSNSRSEMNVSTLELGDSALYLCASSLGSAGANVLTFGAGSRLTVL.

CDR3 amino acids: CASPRDFSYNEQFF. CDR3 sequence (DNA): TGTGCCAGCCCTCGGGATTTCTCCTACAATGAGCAGTTCTTC. This chain links TRBV6-1 with TRBJ2-1, with D maybe TRBD2 (5 bases). Trimming removed 8 bases from V and 0 bases from J, with 11 bases in between. Germline V gene data show CDR1 as MNHNS and CDR2 as SASEGT. This CDR3 is built from 14 residues.

The rearrangement links TRBV2 to TRBJ2-1, with 8 bases fitting TRBD2. Germline V gene lookup returns CDR1 SNHLY and CDR2 FYNNEI. V shed 8 bases and J 5 bases; nucleotides not matched to a gene: 14. The CDR3 runs 16 residues. The CDR3: CASWGSGAGIDNEQFF. The CDR3 DNA reads as TGTGCCAGCTGGGGTAGCGGGGCTGGCATAGACAATGAGCAGTTCTTC. The variable domain in full, completed from reference TRBV2 and TRBJ2-1, reads EPEVTQTPSHQVTQMGQEVILRCVPISNHLYFYWYRQILGQKVEFLVSFYNNEISEKSEIFDDQFSVERPDGSNFTLKIRSTKLEDSAMYFCASWGSGAGIDNEQFFGPGTRLTVL.

The V and J genes are TRBV10-3 and TRBJ2-2; 9 nucleotides agree with TRBD1. V dropped 6 bases and J dropped 6; count of bases not matched to a gene: 17. The germline V gene has CDR1 ENHRY and CDR2 SYGVKD. The CDR3 is made up of 18 amino acids. Here the CDR3 DNA reads TGTGCCATCAGAAACCTCTACCCAACAGGGGGCGAAGCCGGGGAGCTGTTTTTT. This encodes CAIRNLYPTGGEAGELFF.

This clonotype was detected many times. The chain links TRBV14 to TRBJ1-1; 7 nucleotides match TRBD1. Germline values: CDR1 SGHDN, CDR2 FVKESK. The CDR3 spans 15 residues. V lost 6 bases to trimming and J lost 0 bases; unmatched junction nucleotides: 7. CDR3 DNA sequence: TGTGCCAGCAGTCGAGGGGGCGTACTGAACACTGAAGCTTTCTTT. Its translation: CASSRGGVLNTEAFF.

This clonotype appeared many times. The final CDR3 position lacks the conserved phenylalanine or tryptophan, pointing to a likely read error. It is unclear where the CDR3 begins or ends on the DNA, so no DNA is shown, and the CDR3 is as TCRdb lists it. The rearrangement joins TRBV11-2 to TRBJ1-1. The CDR3 has 12 residues if both end residues are counted. From germline, CDR1 is SGHAT and CDR2 FQNNGV. The CDR3 loop reads CASSLVGGGQEL.

This clonotype has a count of ten or more. The chain links TRBV7-8 to TRBJ2-7, with D perhaps assigned TRBD1 or TRBD2 (6 bases each). The CDR3 covers 14 residues. Between the trimmed V and J ends, which lost 0 bases and 4 bases, there was a span of 10 bases. Germline V gene lookup returns CDR1 SGHVS and CDR2 FQNEAQ. For the CDR3, the DNA is TGTGCCAGCAGCTTAGCAGAGGGGGGTTACGAGCAGTACTTC. Encoded protein: CASSLAEGGYEQYF.